This is a list of T cell receptor beta chains from one sample in a study of control samples from healthy donors and cancer patients. The method was immunoSEQ multiplex PCR; TCRdb's version includes in-frame clones alone and lacks a portion of them. The sample shows about 140,000 clones, approximately 88% of them seen only once. The sample was blood. Receptor source: a young man in good health. Each CDR3 is given with its conserved first and last residue. The D gene is left open where the match is weak. Clone size is not always given. Where it is, it says once, few, many or a class for expanded clones.

D gene | J gene | clone size | V gene | CDR3 protein | CDR3 DNA
- | TRBJ1-1 | - | TRBV12-3/TRBV12-4 | CASSHTGSSEAFF | TGTGCCAGCAGCCACACAGGGTCGTCTGAAGCTTTCTTT
- | TRBJ2-7 | once | TRBV6-2/TRBV6-3 | CASSQNYEQYF | TGTGCCAGCAGCCAAAACTACGAGCAGTACTTC
- | TRBJ2-7 | - | TRBV30 | CAWSVGRTTLRGQYF | TGTGCCTGGAGTGTAGGACGAACCACCCTACGAGGGCAGTACTTC
- | TRBJ1-1 | - | TRBV20-1 | CSALTGTEAFF | TGCAGTGCGCTGACCGGGACTGAAGCTTTCTTT
- | TRBJ1-2 | - | TRBV6-5 | CASSPGTRVGGYTF | TGTGCCAGCAGTCCCGGGACAAGGGTTGGGGGCTACACCTTC
- | TRBJ1-1 | - | TRBV11-1 | CASSLWNTEAFF | TGTGCCAGCAGCTTATGGAACACTGAAGCTTTCTTT
TRBD1 | TRBJ1-1 | - | TRBV14 | CASSHRQGLGNTEAFF | TGTGCCAGCAGCCACCGACAGGGGTTGGGGAACACTGAAGCTTTCTTT
- | TRBJ1-6 | - | TRBV7-6 | CASSLETGPNSPLHF | TGTGCCAGCAGCCTAGAGACAGGTCCTAATTCACCCCTCCACTTT
- | TRBJ1-5 | - | TRBV27 | CASSRTNQPQHF | TGTGCCAGCAGTCGAACCAATCAGCCCCAGCATTTT
TRBD1 | TRBJ2-3 | - | TRBV27 | CASKPGQGTDTQYF | TGTGCCAGCAAGCCCGGACAGGGCACAGATACGCAGTATTTT
- | TRBJ1-2 | - | TRBV6-5 | CASRLENYGYTF | TGTGCCAGCAGATTGGAGAACTATGGCTACACCTTC
TRBD2 | TRBJ2-3 | - | TRBV6-2/TRBV6-3 | CASSSGGTDTQYF | TGTGCCAGCAGTTCGGGGGGAACAGATACGCAGTATTTT
TRBD1 | TRBJ1-4 | few | TRBV7-2 | CASSLPGQVEKLFF | TGTGCCAGCAGCTTACCGGGACAGGTAGAAAAACTGTTTTTT
TRBD1 | TRBJ2-2 | few | TRBV24-1 | CATTDRSNTGELFF | TGTGCCACCACGGACAGGTCGAACACCGGGGAGCTGTTTTTT
TRBD2 | TRBJ2-3 | - | TRBV7-9 | CASSSGTSGYTDTQYF | TGTGCCAGCAGCTCAGGGACTAGCGGGTACACAGATACGCAGTATTTT
- | TRBJ1-5 | once | TRBV5-8 | CASSLVRLGNQPQHF | TGTGCCAGCAGCTTGGTACGGTTGGGAAATCAGCCCCAGCATTTT
- | TRBJ2-2 | - | TRBV6-8 | CASSYTSTGTENTGELFF | TGTGCCAGCAGTTACACCTCAACCGGGACGGAGAACACCGGGGAGCTGTTTTTT
- | TRBJ2-7 | - | TRBV5-1 | CASSRSAGPYEQYF | TGCGCCAGCAGCAGATCCGCAGGGCCCTACGAGCAGTACTTC
TRBD2 | TRBJ2-7 | - | TRBV11-2 | CASSPRVSGFYEQYF | TGTGCCAGCAGCCCACGGGTTAGCGGGTTCTACGAGCAGTACTTC
- | TRBJ1-6 | - | TRBV9 | CASSSDGVGLVESPLHF | TGTGCCAGCAGCTCAGACGGTGTGGGTTTGGTAGAATCACCCCTCCACTTT
- | TRBJ1-5 | - | TRBV6-5 | CASSIRQSNQPQHF | TGTGCCAGCAGTATCCGACAGAGCAATCAGCCCCAGCATTTT
TRBD1 | TRBJ1-6 | - | TRBV9 | CASSVGTGNSPLHF | TGTGCCAGCAGCGTAGGGACAGGTAATTCACCCCTCCACTTT
TRBD2 | TRBJ2-3 | - | TRBV29-1 | CSVEDGTSGFLTYTQYF | TGCAGCGTTGAAGACGGGACTAGCGGGTTCCTCACATATACGCAGTATTTT
- | TRBJ2-1 | - | TRBV11-3 | CASSLGGASYNEQFF | TGTGCCAGCAGCTTAGGGGGGGCCTCCTACAATGAGCAGTTCTTC
- | TRBJ2-3 | - | TRBV11-3 | CASSFTGSDTQYF | TGTGCCAGCAGCTTCACAGGGTCAGATACGCAGTATTTT
TRBD2 | TRBJ2-2 | - | TRBV4-1 | CASSRGVSGSSVTGELFF | TGCGCCAGCAGCAGGGGTGTTAGCGGGAGTTCGGTCACCGGGGAGCTGTTTTTT
- | TRBJ2-2 | - | TRBV14 | CASSQVGTEATGELFF | TGTGCCAGCAGCCAAGTCGGGACGGAGGCCACCGGGGAGCTGTTTTTT
- | TRBJ2-3 | - | TRBV6-2/TRBV6-3 | CASSRRFRGSTDTQYF | TGTGCCAGCAGCCGCAGGTTCAGGGGTAGCACAGATACGCAGTATTTT
TRBD2 | TRBJ2-1 | few | TRBV10-3 | CAISETSGVNNEQFF | TGTGCCATCAGTGAGACTAGCGGGGTCAACAATGAGCAGTTCTTC
- | TRBJ2-4 | once | TRBV19 | CASSIIGTKNIQYF | TGTGCCAGTAGTATTATAGGCACCAAAAACATTCAGTACTTC
- | TRBJ1-1 | - | TRBV19 | CASRVVGSNTEAFF | TGTGCCAGTCGGGTAGTGGGCTCGAACACTGAAGCTTTCTTT
- | TRBJ1-2 | - | TRBV4-1 | CASSTTRDPNYGYTF | TGCGCCAGCAGCACTACCCGGGATCCGAACTATGGCTACACCTTC
- | TRBJ1-6 | - | TRBV6-5 | CASSSPRRVRDSPLHF | TGTGCCAGCAGTTCTCCCCGACGGGTGAGGGATTCACCCCTCCACTTT
- | TRBJ2-3 | - | TRBV12-3/TRBV12-4 | CASSLTVTDTQYF | TGTGCCAGCAGTCTGACTGTAACAGATACGCAGTATTTT
- | TRBJ2-2 | once | TRBV7-3 | CASSSTGNTGELFF | TGTGCCAGCAGCTCAACAGGGAACACCGGGGAGCTGTTTTTT
- | TRBJ2-2 | - | TRBV28 | CASSSDRTTGELFF | TGTGCCAGCAGTTCCGACAGGACCACCGGGGAGCTGTTTTTT
- | TRBJ1-1 | few | TRBV19 | CASAERGMNTEAFF | TGTGCCAGTGCGGAAAGAGGCATGAACACTGAAGCTTTCTTT
TRBD2 | TRBJ2-1 | few | TRBV10-3 | CATTATSGNNEQFF | TGTGCCACTACCGCGACTAGCGGGAACAATGAGCAGTTCTTC
- | TRBJ1-4 | - | TRBV21-1 | CASSRGEKLFF | TGTGCCAGCAGTAGAGGGGAAAAACTGTTTTTT
- | TRBJ1-4 | - | TRBV5-4 | CASSLSRDEKLFF | TGTGCCAGCAGCTTGAGCCGGGATGAAAAACTGTTTTTT
- | TRBJ2-2 | - | TRBV9 | CASSADLFSGELFF | TGTGCCAGCAGCGCGGACTTATTCTCCGGGGAGCTGTTTTTT
- | TRBJ1-1 | - | TRBV2 | CASLVGGKMNTEAFF | TGTGCCAGCCTTGTGGGGGGGAAGATGAACACTGAAGCTTTCTTT